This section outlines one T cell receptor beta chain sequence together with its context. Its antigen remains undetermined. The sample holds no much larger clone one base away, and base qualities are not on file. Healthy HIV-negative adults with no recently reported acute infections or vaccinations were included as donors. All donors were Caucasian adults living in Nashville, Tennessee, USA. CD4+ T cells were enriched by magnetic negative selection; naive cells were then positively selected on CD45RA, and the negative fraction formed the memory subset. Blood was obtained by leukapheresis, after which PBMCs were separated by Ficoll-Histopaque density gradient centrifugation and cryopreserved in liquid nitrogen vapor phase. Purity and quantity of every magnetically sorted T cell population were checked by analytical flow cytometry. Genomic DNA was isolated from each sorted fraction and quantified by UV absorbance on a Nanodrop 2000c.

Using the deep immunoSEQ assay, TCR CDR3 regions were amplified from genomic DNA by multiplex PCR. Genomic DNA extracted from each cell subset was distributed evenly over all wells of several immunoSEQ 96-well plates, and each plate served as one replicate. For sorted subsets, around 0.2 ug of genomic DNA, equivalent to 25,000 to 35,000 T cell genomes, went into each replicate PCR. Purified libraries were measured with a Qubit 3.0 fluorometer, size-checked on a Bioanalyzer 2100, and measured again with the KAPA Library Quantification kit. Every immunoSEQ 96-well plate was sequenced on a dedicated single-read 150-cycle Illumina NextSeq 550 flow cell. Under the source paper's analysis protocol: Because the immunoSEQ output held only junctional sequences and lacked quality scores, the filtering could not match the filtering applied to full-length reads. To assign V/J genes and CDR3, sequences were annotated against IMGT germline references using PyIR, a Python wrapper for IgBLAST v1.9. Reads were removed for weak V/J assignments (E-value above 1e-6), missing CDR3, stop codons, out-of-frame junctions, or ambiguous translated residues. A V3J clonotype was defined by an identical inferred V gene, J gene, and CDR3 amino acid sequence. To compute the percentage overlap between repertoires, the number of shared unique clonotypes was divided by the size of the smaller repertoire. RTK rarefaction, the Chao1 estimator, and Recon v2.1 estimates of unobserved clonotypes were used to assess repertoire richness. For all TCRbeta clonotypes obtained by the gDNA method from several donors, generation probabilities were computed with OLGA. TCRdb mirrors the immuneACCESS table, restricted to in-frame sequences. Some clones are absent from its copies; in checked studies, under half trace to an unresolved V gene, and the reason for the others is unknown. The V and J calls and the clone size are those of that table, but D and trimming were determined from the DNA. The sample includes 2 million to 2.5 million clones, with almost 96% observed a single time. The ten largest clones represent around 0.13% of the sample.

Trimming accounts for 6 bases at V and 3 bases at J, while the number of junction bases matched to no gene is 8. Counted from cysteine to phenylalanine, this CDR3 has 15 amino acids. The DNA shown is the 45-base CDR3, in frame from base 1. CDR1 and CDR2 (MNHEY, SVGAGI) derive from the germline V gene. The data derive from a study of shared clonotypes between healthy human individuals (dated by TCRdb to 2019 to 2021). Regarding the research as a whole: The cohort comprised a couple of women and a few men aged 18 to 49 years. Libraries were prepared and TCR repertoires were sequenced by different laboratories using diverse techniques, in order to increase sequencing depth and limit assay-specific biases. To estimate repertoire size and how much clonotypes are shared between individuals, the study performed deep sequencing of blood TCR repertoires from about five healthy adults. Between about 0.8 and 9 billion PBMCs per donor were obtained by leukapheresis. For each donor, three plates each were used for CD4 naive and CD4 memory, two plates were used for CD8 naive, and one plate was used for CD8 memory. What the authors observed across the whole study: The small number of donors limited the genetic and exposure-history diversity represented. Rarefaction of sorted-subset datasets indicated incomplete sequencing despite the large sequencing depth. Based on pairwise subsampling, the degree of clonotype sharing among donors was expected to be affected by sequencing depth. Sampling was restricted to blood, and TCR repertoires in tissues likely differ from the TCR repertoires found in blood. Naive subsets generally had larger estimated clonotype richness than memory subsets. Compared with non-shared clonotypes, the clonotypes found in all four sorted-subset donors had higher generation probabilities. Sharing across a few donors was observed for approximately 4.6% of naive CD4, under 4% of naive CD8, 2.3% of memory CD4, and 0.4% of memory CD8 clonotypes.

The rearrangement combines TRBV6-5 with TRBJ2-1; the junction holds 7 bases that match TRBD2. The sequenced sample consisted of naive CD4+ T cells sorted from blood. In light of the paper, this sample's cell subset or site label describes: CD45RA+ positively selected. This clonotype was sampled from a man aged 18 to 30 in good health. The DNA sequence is TGTGCCAGCAGCCCCCGACTAGCCCTCTACAATGAGCAGTTCTTC. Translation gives CASSPRLALYNEQFF.